A single T cell receptor (beta chain) is shown here with its context. The data derive from a study of blood T cell repertoires in COVID-19. Sequenced by immunoSEQ multiplex PCR; TCRdb stores in-frame clones only, minus some. The sample lists about 24,000 clones, approximately 90% occurring once. The sample taken for sequencing was peripheral blood. The sequence was collected from a man aged 65 to 79 with acute or convalescent COVID-19.

The DNA of the CDR3 is TGTGCCAGCAGCTTCACTAAGGCGAACACCGGGGAGCTGTTTTTT. This translates into CASSFTKANTGELFF. This rearrangement joins TRBV5-4 to TRBJ2-2, with D unresolved. Germline loops: CDR1 SGHNT, CDR2 YYREEE (reference sequence). This CDR3 has 15 amino acids. Trimming pared 2 bases from V and 0 bases from J, leaving 8 bases between.